A single sample gave rise to the 13 T cell receptor beta chains below, sequenced in a study of shared clonotypes between healthy human individuals. Cells designated naive CD8 were CD45RO-negative and were positively selected for CCR7, with terminally differentiated effector memory CD45RA+ cells excluded. TCRdb's copy holds only in-frame clones and misses some; the assay was immunoSEQ multiplex PCR. The table has around 620,000 clones, approximately 95% seen once. The specimen was naive CD8+ T cells sorted from blood. These receptors all stem from a woman between 25 and 40 years old in good health.

This chain uses TRBV7-9 with TRBJ2-7; no definite D call. The CDR3 loop spans 13 amino acids. In germline, CDR1 is SEHNR, CDR2 FQNEAQ (reference sequence). Trimming pared 3 bases from V and 2 bases from J, leaving 8 bases between. The CDR3 region is CASSLAPAYEQYF. In nucleotides, the CDR3 is TGTGCCAGCAGCTTGGCTCCAGCCTACGAGCAGTACTTC.

V usage is TRBV19 and J usage is TRBJ2-1; perhaps TRBD1 as D (5 bases). From germline, CDR1 is LNHDA and CDR2 SQIVND (reference sequence). CDR3 size: 13 residues. V lost 2 bases and J 7 bases, leaving 9 bases between the germline ends. CDR3 in amino acids: CASSIQTVNEQFF. For the CDR3, the DNA is TGTGCCAGTAGTATACAGACAGTGAATGAGCAGTTCTTC.

V is TRBV4-1 and J is TRBJ2-7; 7 nucleotides match TRBD2. The trim removed 4 bases at V and 3 bases at J, leaving 6 bases unmatched. Germline V gene sequence: CDR1 MGHRA, CDR2 YSYEKL. The CDR3 has 14 residues. DNA of the CDR3: TGCGCCAGCAGCCCCGCGGGGGACCACTACGAGCAGTACTTC. As protein: CASSPAGDHYEQYF.

This CDR3 reads CSVITTENTEAFF. CDR3 bases: TGCAGCGTCATAACTACAGAAAACACTGAAGCTTTCTTT. V is TRBV29-1 and J is TRBJ1-1, with D uncertain. This CDR3 is 13 amino acids long. The ends were cut back, 6 bases at V and 2 bases at J, with 13 bases in the middle. Per the germline V gene, CDR1 is SQVTM and CDR2 is ANQGSEA. The complete variable domain, with remaining parts taken from reference TRBV29-1 and TRBJ1-1, reads SAVISQKPSRDICQRGTSLTIQCQVDSQVTMMFWYRQQPGQSLTLIATANQGSEATYESGFVIDKFPISRPNLTFSTLTVSNMSPEDSSIYLCSVITTENTEAFFGQGTRLTVV.

The rearrangement links TRBV27 to TRBJ1-2; D is unclear. The CDR3 sequence is 13 residues long. V gave up 4 bases and J gave up 1 base, with 7 bases separating them. The germline V gene encodes CDR1 MNHEY and CDR2 SMNVEV (reference sequence). The CDR3 sequence is CASSSQVNYGYTF. The CDR3 DNA reads as TGTGCCAGCAGTTCACAAGTTAACTATGGCTACACCTTC.

This chain uses TRBV15 with TRBJ2-1; 7 bases match TRBD2. The CDR3 is 15 amino acids. V was pared by 3 bases and J by 2 bases, with 4 bases of the junction left unmatched. The germline V gene encodes CDR1 LNHNV and CDR2 YYDKDF (reference sequence). CDR3 protein: CATSRTGGTYNEQFF. Here the CDR3 DNA reads TGTGCCACCAGCAGGACGGGGGGTACCTACAATGAGCAGTTCTTC.

The J gene is TRBJ2-7, the V gene TRBV5-5; D tentatively fits TRBD1 or TRBD2 (5 bases each). Deletions cut 4 bases from V and 2 bases from J, with 13 bases between. Germline V lookup: CDR1 SGHKS, CDR2 YYEKEE (reference sequence). The CDR3 totals 14 residues. The CDR3 spells CASSLGRFTYEQYF. In DNA, the CDR3 is TGTGCCAGCAGCCTGGGACGGTTTACCTACGAGCAGTACTTC.

This clone turned up a few times. The chain has TRBV7-9 and TRBJ2-7; TRBD1 matches 11 bases. The V gene end was trimmed by 6 bases and the J gene end by 4 bases; junction bases not matched to a gene: 5. Germline loops: CDR1 SEHNR, CDR2 FQNEAQ (reference sequence). This CDR3 spans 14 amino acids. The CDR3 region has the DNA TGTGCCAGCAGGGTGGGACAGGGGGAGTACGAGCAGTACTTC. It translates to CASRVGQGEYEQYF.

The CDR3 DNA reads as TGTGCCAGCAGTTCAACATGGGAACGGGCCTACGAGCAGTACTTC. Residues: CASSSTWERAYEQYF. This chain uses TRBV27 with TRBJ2-7; D gene uncertain. Looked up from germline, CDR1 is MNHEY and CDR2 is SMNVEV (reference sequence). The CDR3 has 15 amino acids. V dropped 4 bases and J dropped 2 bases, with 15 bases sitting between them.

This clone was found once. The chain uses TRBV30 and TRBJ2-5, with a weak D call TRBD2 (6 bases). The J call is uncertain, as TRBJ2-7 better fits the DNA end. This CDR3 contains 13 residues. Per germline, CDR1 GTSNPN and CDR2 SVGIG (reference sequence). The CDR3 coding sequence is TGTGCCTGGGGAATGGAGTCGGAGGGCGAGCAGTACTTC. It is translated as CAWGMESEGEQYF.

V usage is TRBV4-1 and J usage is TRBJ2-7; tentative D call: TRBD2 (6 bases). V lost 0 bases, J lost 2 bases, and 11 bases lay in between. This CDR3 has 15 residues. The germline CDR1 and CDR2 sequences are MGHRA and YSYEKL. The CDR3: CASSQEWREPYEQYF. Here the CDR3 DNA reads TGCGCCAGCAGCCAAGAGTGGAGGGAACCCTACGAGCAGTACTTC.

CDR3 DNA sequence: TGTGCCAGCAGCTTACGGGTTGGTGACACGGACTATGGCTACACCTTC. This sequence encodes CASSLRVGDTDYGYTF. V usage is TRBV7-8 and J usage is TRBJ1-2; D unresolved. Germline lookup yields CDR1 SGHVS and CDR2 FQNEAQ. Trimming removed 2 bases at V and 3 bases at J, with 16 bases between. This CDR3 region has 16 residues.

This sequence joins TRBV11-2 and TRBJ1-6; D is ambiguous. This CDR3 has 14 residues. V dropped 7 bases and J dropped 7 bases, with 14 bases sitting between them. CDR1 and CDR2 from the germline V gene are SGHAT and FQNNGV. DNA for the CDR3: TGTGCCAGCACCCCGGGCGGAGTAAATTCACCCCTCCACTTT. Its translation: CASTPGGVNSPLHF.